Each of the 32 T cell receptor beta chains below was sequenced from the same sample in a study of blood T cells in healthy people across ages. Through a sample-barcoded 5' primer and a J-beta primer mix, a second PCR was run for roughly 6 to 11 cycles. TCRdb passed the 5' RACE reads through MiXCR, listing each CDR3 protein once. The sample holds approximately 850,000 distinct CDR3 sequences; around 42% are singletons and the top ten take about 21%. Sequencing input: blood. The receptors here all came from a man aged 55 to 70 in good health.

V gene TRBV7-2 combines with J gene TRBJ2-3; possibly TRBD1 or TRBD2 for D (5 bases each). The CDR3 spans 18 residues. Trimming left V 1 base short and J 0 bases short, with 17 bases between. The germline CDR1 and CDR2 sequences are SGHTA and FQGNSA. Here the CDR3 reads CASSLGGCTQLSTDTQYF. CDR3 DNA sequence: TGTGCCAGCAGCTTAGGGGGGTGCACACAACTTAGCACAGATACGCAGTATTTT.

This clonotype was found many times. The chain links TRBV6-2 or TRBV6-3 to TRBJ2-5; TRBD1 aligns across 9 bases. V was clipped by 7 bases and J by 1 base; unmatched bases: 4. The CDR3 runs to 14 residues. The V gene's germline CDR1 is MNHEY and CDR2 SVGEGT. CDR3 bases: TGTGCCAGCAATAGACAGGGGGGCCAAGAGACCCAGTACTTC. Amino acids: CASNRQGGQETQYF.

This chain's CDR3 is CASSPTSGGEWETQYF. For the CDR3, the DNA is TGCGCCAGCAGCCCGACTAGCGGGGGAGAATGGGAGACCCAGTACTTC. The chain couples TRBV4-1 to TRBJ2-5; 12 bases line up with TRBD2. The V and J ends lost 4 bases and 5 bases, in that order; junction bases with no gene match: 8. CDR1 and CDR2 (germline): MGHRA, YSYEKL. The CDR3 is 16 residues long.

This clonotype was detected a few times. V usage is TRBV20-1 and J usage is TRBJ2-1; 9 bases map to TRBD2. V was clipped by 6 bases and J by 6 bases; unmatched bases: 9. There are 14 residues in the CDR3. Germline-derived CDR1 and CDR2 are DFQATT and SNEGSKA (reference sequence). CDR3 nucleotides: TGCAGTGCCCAGACTAGCGGACGGACCAATGAGCAGTTCTTC. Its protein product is CSAQTSGRTNEQFF.

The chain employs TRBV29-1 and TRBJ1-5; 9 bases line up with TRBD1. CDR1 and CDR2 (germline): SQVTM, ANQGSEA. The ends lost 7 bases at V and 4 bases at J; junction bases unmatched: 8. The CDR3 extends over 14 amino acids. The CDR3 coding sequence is TGCAGCGGCGGACAGGGGTCGAGGAATCAGCCCCAGCATTTT. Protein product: CSGGQGSRNQPQHF.

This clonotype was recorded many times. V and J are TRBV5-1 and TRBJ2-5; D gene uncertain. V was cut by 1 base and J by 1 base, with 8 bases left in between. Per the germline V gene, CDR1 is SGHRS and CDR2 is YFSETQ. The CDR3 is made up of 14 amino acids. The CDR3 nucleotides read TGCGCCAGCAGCTTGCTCGCCAGCCAAGAGACCCAGTACTTC. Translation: CASSLLASQETQYF. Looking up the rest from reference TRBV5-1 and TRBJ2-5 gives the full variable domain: KAGVTQTPRYLIKTRGQQVTLSCSPISGHRSVSWYQQTPGQGLQFLFEYFSETQRNKGNFPGRFSGRQFSNSRSEMNVSTLELGDSALYLCASSLLASQETQYFGPGTRLLVL.

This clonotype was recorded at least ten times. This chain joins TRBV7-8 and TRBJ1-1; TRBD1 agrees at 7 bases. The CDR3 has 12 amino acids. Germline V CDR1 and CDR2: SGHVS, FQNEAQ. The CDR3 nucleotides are TGTGCTTCTGCAGGGGGGAACACTGAAGCTTTCTTT. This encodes CASAGGNTEAFF. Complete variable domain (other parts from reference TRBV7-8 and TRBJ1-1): GAGVSQSPRYKVAKRGQDVALRCDPISGHVSLFWYQQALGQGPEFLTYFQNEAQLDKSGLPSDRFFAERPEGSVSTLKIQRTQQEDSAVYLCASAGGNTEAFFGQGTRLTVV.

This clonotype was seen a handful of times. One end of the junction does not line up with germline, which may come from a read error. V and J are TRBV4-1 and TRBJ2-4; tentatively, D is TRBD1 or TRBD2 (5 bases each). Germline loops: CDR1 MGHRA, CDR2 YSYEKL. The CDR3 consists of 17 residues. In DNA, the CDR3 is TGCGCCAGCAGTCAAGAGGGGAAATCCGGGGCCAAAAACATTCAGTACTTC. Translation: CASSQEGKSGAKNIQYF.

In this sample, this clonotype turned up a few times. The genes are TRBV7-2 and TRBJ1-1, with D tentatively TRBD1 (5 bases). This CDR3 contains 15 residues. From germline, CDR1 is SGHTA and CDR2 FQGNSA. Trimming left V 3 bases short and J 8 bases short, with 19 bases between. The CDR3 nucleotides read TGTGCCAGCAGCTTGACAGCTAGTCCGTTCCAAGAAGCTTTCTTT. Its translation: CASSLTASPFQEAFF.

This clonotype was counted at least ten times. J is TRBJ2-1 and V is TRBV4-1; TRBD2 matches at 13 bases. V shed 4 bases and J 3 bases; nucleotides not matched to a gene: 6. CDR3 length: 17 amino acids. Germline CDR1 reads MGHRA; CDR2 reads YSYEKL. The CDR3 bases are TGCGCCAGCAGCCGTAAGACTAGCGGGGGGAACTACAATGAGCAGTTCTTC. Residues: CASSRKTSGGNYNEQFF.

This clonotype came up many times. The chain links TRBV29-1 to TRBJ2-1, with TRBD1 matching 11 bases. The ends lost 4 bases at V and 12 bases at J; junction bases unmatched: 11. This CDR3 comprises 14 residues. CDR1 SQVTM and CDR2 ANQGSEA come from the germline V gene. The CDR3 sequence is CSVVFGTGGLAQFF. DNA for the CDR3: TGCAGCGTTGTGTTCGGGACAGGGGGTTTAGCGCAGTTCTTC.

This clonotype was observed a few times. CDR3 sequence reads: CASSLEGRPSYGYTF. CDR3 nucleotide sequence: TGTGCCAGCAGCTTAGAGGGCCGTCCCTCCTATGGCTACACCTTC. The chain joins TRBV11-2 to TRBJ1-2; D is undetermined. The germline CDR1 and CDR2 sequences are SGHAT and FQNNGV. The CDR3 runs to 15 residues. The ends were cut back, 0 bases at V and 4 bases at J, with 12 bases in the middle.

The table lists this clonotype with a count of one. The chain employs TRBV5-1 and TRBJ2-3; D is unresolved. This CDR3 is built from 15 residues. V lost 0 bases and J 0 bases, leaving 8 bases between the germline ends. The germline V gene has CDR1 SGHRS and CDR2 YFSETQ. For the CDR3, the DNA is TGCGCCAGCAGCTTGGAGGCCCAAAGCACAGATACGCAGTATTTT. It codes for CASSLEAQSTDTQYF. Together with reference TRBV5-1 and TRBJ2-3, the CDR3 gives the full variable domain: KAGVTQTPRYLIKTRGQQVTLSCSPISGHRSVSWYQQTPGQGLQFLFEYFSETQRNKGNFPGRFSGRQFSNSRSEMNVSTLELGDSALYLCASSLEAQSTDTQYFGPGTRLTVL.

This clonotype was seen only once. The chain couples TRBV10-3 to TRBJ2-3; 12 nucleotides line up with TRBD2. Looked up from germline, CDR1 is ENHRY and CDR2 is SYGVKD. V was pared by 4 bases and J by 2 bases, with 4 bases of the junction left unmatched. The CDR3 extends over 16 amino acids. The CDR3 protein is CAISGTSGGFTDTQYF. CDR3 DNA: TGTGCCATCAGTGGCACTAGCGGGGGGTTCACAGATACGCAGTATTTT.

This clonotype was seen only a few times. This CDR3 reads CASSNRVLRGCYEQYF. The CDR3 DNA reads TGTGCCAGCAGCAATCGGGTCTTGCGGGGGTGCTACGAGCAGTACTTC. This chain joins TRBV21-1 and TRBJ2-7; whether TRBD2, the table's D call, matches the DNA was not checked. TRBV21-1 is described as a pseudogene. The CDR3 runs 16 residues.

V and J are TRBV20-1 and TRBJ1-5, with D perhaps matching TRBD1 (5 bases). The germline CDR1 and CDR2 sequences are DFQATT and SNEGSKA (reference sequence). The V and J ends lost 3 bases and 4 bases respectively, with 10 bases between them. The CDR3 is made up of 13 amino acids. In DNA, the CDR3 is TGCAGTGCTAGGGGGGACTTGAATCAGCCCCAGCATTTT. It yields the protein CSARGDLNQPQHF.

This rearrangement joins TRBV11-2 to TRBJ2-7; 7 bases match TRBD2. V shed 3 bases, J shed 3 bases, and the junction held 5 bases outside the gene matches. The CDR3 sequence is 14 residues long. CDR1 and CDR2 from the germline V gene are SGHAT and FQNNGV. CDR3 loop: CASSLPAGSYEQYF. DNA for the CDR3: TGTGCCAGCAGCTTGCCAGCGGGGAGCTACGAGCAGTACTTC.

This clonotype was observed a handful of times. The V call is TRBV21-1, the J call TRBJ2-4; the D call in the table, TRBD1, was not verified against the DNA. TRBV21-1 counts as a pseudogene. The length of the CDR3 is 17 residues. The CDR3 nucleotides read TGTGCCAGCAGCAAAGTTGACGGGCCGGGAGGCAAAAACATTCAGTACTTC. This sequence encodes CASSKVDGPGGKNIQYF.

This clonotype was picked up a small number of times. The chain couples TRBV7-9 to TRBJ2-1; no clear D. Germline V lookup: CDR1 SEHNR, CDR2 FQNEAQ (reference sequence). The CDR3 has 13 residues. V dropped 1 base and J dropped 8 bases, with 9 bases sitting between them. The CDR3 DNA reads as TGTGCCAGCAGCTTAGTGGGTCGGGATGAGCAGTTCTTC. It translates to CASSLVGRDEQFF.

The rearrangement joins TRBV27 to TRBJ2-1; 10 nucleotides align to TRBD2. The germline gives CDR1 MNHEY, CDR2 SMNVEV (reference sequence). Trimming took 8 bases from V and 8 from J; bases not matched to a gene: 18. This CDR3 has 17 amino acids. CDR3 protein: CASLFRPGLAGADEQFF. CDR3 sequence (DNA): TGTGCCAGCCTCTTCCGACCCGGGCTAGCGGGGGCTGATGAGCAGTTCTTC.

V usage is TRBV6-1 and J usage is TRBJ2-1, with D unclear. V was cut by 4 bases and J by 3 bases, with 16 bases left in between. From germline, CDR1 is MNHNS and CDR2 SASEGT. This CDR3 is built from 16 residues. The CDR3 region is CASSAARDWGYNEQFF. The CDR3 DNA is TGTGCCAGCAGTGCCGCAAGAGATTGGGGCTACAATGAGCAGTTCTTC.

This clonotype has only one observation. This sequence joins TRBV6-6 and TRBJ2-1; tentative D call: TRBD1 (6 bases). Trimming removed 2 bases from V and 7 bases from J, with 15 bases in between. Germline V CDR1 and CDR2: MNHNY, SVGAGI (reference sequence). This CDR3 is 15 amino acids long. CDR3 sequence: CASSYGPGARNEQFF. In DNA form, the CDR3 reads TGTGCCAGCAGTTACGGGCCAGGGGCTCGGAATGAGCAGTTCTTC.

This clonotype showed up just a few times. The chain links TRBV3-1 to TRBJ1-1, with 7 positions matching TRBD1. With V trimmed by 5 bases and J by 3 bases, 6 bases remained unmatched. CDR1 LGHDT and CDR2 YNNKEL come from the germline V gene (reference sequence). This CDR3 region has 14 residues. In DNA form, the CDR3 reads TGTGCCAGCAGCGCAGACAGGGTGTACACTGAAGCTTTCTTT. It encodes CASSADRVYTEAFF.

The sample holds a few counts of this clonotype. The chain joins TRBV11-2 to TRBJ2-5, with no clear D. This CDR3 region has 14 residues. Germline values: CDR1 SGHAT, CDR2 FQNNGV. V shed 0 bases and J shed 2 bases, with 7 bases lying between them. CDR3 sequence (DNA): TGTGCCAGCAGCTTAGAGAGGATTCAAGAGACCCAGTACTTC. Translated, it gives CASSLERIQETQYF.

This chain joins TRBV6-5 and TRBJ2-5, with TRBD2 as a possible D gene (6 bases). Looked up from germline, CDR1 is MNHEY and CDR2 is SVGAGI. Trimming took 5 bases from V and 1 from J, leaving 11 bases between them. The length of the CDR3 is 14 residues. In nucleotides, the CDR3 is TGTGCCAGCAGTCGGGGGATTCTCCAAGAGACCCAGTACTTC. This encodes CASSRGILQETQYF.

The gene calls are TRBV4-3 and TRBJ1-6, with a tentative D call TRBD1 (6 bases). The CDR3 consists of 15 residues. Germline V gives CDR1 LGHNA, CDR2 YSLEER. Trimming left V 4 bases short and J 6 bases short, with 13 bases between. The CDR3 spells CASSRSQGSNSPLHF. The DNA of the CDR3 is TGCGCCAGCAGCCGATCACAGGGTTCTAATTCACCCCTCCACTTT.

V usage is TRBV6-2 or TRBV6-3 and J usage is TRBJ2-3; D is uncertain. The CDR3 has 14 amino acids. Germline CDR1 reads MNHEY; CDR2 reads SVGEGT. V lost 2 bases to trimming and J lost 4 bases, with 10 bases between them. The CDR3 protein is CASSYRHKPDTQYF. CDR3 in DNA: TGTGCCAGCAGTTACCGCCATAAGCCAGATACGCAGTATTTT.

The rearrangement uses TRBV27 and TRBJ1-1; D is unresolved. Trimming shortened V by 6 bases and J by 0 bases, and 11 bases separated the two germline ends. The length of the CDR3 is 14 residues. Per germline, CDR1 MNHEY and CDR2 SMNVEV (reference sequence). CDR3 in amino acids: CASSPIGVNTEAFF. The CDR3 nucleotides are TGTGCCAGCAGCCCGATCGGGGTGAACACTGAAGCTTTCTTT.

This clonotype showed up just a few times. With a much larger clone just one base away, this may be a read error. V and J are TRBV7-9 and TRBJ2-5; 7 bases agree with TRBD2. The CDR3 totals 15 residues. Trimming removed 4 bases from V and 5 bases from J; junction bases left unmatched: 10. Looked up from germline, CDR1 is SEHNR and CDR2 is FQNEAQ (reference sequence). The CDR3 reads CASSSGRAGIETQYF. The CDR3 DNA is TGTGCCAGCAGCTCGGGACGAGCGGGGATTGAGACCCAGTACTTC.

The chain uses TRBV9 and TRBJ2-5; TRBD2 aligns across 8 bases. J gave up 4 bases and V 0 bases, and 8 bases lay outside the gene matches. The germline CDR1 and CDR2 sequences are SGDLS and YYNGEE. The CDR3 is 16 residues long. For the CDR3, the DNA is TGTGCCAGCAGCGTAGGGGGTAGCGGGGCACGAGAGACCCAGTACTTC. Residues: CASSVGGSGARETQYF.

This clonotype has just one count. The CDR3 bases are TGTGCCAGCAGGGTTACAGCGACTGACGAGCAGTACTTC. Its protein is CASRVTATDEQYF. This sequence joins TRBV6-2 or TRBV6-3 and TRBJ2-1, with D hard to call. Gene TRBJ2-7 matches the end of the DNA better, so the J call may be wrong. The CDR3 is made up of 13 amino acids. Germline V gene sequence: CDR1 MNHEY, CDR2 SVGEGT.

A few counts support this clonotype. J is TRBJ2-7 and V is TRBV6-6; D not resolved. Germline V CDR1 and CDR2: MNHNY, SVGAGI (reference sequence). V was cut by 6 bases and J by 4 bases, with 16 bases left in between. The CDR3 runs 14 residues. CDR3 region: CASSQTQDRYEQYF. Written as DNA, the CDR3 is TGTGCCAGCAGCCAAACCCAGGATAGGTACGAGCAGTACTTC.